This T cell receptor (beta chain) was profiled in a study of blood T cell repertoires in COVID-19. Study-wide context: PBMCs, B-cell-depleted T cells, or T cells were the source of the cDNA or gDNA that made up the material.

V shed 1 base and J shed 3 bases, with 13 bases lying between them. The CDR3 is made up of 15 amino acids. The germline V gene encodes CDR1 SGHRS and CDR2 YFSETQ. This table comes from immunoSEQ multiplex PCR, and its TCRdb copy is limited to in-frame clones, with some not included. The sample shows under 200,000 clones, approximately 87% of them seen only once. The sample was peripheral blood. The gene calls are TRBV5-1 and TRBJ1-1; maybe TRBD1 (5 bases). The receptor comes from a man aged 18 to 35 with active or convalescent COVID-19. Here the CDR3 reads CASSLWGERHTEAFF. The CDR3 DNA follows: TGCGCCAGCAGCTTGTGGGGGGAGAGGCACACTGAAGCTTTCTTT.